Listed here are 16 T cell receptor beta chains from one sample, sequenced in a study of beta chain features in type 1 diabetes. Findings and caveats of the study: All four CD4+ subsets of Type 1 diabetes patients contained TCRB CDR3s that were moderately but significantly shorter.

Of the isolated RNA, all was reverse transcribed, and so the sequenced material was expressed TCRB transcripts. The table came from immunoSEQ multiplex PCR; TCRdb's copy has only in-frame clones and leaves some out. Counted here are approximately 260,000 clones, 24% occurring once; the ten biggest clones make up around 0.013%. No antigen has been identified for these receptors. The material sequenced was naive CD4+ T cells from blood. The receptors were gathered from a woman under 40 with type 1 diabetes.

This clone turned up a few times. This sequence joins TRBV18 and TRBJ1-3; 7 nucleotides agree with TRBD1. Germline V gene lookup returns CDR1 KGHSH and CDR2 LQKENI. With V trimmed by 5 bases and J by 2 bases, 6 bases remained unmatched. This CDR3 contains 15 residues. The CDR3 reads CASSTRGLTGNTIYF. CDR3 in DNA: TGTGCCAGCTCAACTAGGGGGCTAACTGGAAACACCATATATTTT.

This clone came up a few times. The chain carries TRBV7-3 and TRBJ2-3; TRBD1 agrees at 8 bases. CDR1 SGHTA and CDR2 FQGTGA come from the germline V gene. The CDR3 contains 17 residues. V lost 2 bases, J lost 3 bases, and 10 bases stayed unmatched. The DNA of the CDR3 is TGTGCCAGCAGCTTACGGACAGGGTGGAATCGGACAGATACGCAGTATTTT. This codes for CASSLRTGWNRTDTQYF.

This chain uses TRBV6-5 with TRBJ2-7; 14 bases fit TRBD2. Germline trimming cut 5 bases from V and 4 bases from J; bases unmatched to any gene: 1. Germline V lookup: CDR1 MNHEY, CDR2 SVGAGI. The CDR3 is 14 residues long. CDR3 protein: CASSRLAGGYEQYF. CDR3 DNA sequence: TGTGCCAGCAGTCGACTAGCGGGAGGGTACGAGCAGTACTTC.

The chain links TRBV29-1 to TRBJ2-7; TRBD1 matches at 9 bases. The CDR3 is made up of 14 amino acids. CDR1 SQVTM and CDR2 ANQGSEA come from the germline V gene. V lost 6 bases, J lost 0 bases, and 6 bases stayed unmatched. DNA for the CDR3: TGCAGCGTCGCCGGGACAGGGCTCTCCTACGAGCAGTACTTC. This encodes CSVAGTGLSYEQYF.

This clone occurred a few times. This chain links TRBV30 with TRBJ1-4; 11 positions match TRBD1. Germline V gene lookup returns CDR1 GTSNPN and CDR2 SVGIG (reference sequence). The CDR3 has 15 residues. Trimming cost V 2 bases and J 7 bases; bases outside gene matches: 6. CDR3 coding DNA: TGTGCCTGGAGTCCGGGACAGGGGGAAGGTGAAAAACTGTTTTTT. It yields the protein CAWSPGQGEGEKLFF.

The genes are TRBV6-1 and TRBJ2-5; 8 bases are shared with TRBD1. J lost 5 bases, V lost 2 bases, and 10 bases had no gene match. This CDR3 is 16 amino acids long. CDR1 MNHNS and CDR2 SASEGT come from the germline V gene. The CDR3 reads CASSESTGGNWETQYF. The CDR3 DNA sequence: TGTGCCAGCAGTGAAAGTACAGGGGGTAATTGGGAGACCCAGTACTTC.

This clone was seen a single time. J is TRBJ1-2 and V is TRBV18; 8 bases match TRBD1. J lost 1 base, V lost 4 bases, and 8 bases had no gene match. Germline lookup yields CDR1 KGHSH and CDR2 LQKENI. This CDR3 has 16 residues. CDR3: CASSLLGQDYNYGYTF. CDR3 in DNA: TGTGCCAGCTCACTCTTGGGACAGGATTATAACTATGGCTACACCTTC.

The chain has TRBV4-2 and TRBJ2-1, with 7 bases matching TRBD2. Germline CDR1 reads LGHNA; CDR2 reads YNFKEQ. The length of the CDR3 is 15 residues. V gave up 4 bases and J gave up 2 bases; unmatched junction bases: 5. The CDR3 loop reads CASSRAGDAYNEQFF. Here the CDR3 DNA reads TGTGCCAGCAGCCGTGCGGGGGATGCCTACAATGAGCAGTTCTTC.

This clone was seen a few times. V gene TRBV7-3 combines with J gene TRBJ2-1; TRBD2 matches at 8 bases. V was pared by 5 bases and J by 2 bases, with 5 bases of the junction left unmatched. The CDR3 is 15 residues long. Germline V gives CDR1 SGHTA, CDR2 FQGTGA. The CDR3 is CASSQSGSPYNEQFF. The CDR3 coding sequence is TGTGCCAGCAGCCAGAGCGGGAGTCCCTACAATGAGCAGTTCTTC. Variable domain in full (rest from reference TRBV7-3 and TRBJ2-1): GAGVSQTPSNKVTEKGKYVELRCDPISGHTALYWYRQSLGQGPEFLIYFQGTGAADDSGLPNDRFFAVRPEGSVSTLKIQRTERGDSAVYLCASSQSGSPYNEQFFGPGTRLTVL.

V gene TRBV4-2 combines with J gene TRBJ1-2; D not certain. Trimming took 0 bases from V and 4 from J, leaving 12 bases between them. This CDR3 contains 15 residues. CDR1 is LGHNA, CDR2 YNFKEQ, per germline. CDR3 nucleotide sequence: TGTGCCAGCAGCCAAGATGTGGGAGTAGTCTATGGCTACACCTTC. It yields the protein CASSQDVGVVYGYTF.

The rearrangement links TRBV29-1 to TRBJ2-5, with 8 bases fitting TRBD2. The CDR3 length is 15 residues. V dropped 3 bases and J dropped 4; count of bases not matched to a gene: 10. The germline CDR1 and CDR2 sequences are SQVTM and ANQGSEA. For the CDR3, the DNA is TGCAGCGTTGACCCCGGGACTAGTTTTACAGAGACCCAGTACTTC. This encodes CSVDPGTSFTETQYF. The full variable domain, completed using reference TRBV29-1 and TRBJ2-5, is SAVISQKPSRDICQRGTSLTIQCQVDSQVTMMFWYRQQPGQSLTLIATANQGSEATYESGFVIDKFPISRPNLTFSTLTVSNMSPEDSSIYLCSVDPGTSFTETQYFGPGTRLLVL.

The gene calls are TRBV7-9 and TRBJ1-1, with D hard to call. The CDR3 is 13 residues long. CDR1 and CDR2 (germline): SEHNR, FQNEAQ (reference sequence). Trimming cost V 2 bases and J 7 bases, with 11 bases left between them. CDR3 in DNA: TGTGCCAGCAGCTTATCGGGAGACATTGAAGCTTTCTTT. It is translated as CASSLSGDIEAFF. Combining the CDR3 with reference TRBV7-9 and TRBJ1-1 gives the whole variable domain DTGVSQNPRHKITKRGQNVTFRCDPISEHNRLYWYRQTLGQGPEFLTYFQNEAQLEKSRLLSDRFSAERPKGSFSTLEIQRTEQGDSAMYLCASSLSGDIEAFFGQGTRLTVV.

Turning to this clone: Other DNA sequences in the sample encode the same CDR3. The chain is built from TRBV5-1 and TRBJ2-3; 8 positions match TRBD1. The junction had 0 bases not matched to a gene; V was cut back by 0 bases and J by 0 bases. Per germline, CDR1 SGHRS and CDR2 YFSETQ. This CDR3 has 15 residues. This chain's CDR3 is CASSLGDRSTDTQYF. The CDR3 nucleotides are TGCGCCAGCAGCTTGGGGGACAGGAGCACAGATACGCAGTATTTT.

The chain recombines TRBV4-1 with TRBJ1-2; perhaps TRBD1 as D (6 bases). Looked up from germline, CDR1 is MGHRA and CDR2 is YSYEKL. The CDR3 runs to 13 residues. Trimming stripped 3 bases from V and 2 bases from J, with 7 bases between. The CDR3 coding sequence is TGCGCCAGCAGCCATCAGGGGAACTATGGCTACACCTTC. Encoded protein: CASSHQGNYGYTF.

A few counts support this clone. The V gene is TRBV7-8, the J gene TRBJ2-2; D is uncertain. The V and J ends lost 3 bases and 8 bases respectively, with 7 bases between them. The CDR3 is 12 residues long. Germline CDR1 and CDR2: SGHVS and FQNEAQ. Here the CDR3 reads CASSLGRGELFF. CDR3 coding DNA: TGTGCCAGCAGCTTGGGCCGAGGGGAGCTGTTTTTT. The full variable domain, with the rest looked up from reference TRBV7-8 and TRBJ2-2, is GAGVSQSPRYKVAKRGQDVALRCDPISGHVSLFWYQQALGQGPEFLTYFQNEAQLDKSGLPSDRFFAERPEGSVSTLKIQRTQQEDSAVYLCASSLGRGELFFGEGSRLTVL.

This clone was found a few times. The CDR3 coding sequence is TGTGCCAGCAGCTTGACCGGGGGGGCAGGCTATGGCTACACCTTC. It is translated as CASSLTGGAGYGYTF. The V gene is TRBV5-4, the J gene TRBJ1-2; D might be TRBD1 (6 bases). Germline-derived CDR1 and CDR2 are SGHNT and YYREEE (reference sequence). The germline V and J ends were trimmed by 1 base and 4 bases, with 14 bases remaining between them. The CDR3 is 15 amino acids.